These T cell receptor beta chains were read from a single sample in a study of blood T cell repertoires in COVID-19. This table comes from immunoSEQ multiplex PCR, and its TCRdb copy is limited to in-frame clones, with some not included. This sample has 160,000 or so clones, with roughly 87% found just once. Sequencing was performed on peripheral blood. Receptor source: a woman aged 60 to 75 who had recovered from COVID-19. Both conserved end residues are part of each CDR3.

v_gene	j_gene	CDR3aa
TRBV18	TRBJ1-2	CASSPRPGQGPNYGYTF
TRBV24-1	TRBJ2-3	CARGGDTQYF
TRBV7-9	TRBJ2-1	CASSLAAGSYNEQFF
TRBV6-5	TRBJ1-3	CASMMGNSGNTIYF
TRBV11-2	TRBJ2-5	CASSWNRGTQETQYF
TRBV5-6	TRBJ2-6	CASRAGLSGPGANVLTF
TRBV5-1	TRBJ1-5	CASSLGEANNQPQHF
TRBV4-3	TRBJ1-4	CASSQDSNRINEKLFF
TRBV28	TRBJ2-3	CASSSPGTSTPLTDTQYF
TRBV7-9	TRBJ1-5	CASSLGAADGNQPQHF
TRBV2	TRBJ2-5	CASRTGTAETQYF
TRBV4-1	TRBJ1-1	CASSQQRNRQGVRFGTEAFF
TRBV7-3	TRBJ2-1	CASSPPGLAGGRNEQFF
TRBV12-3/TRBV12-4	TRBJ2-7	CASRKGTYYEQYF
TRBV5-1	TRBJ1-1	CASSTTGGGEAFF
TRBV19	TRBJ1-5	CASSWDSYSNQPQHF
TRBV28	TRBJ2-7	CASSSTGTSSYEQYF
TRBV11-3	TRBJ1-1	CASSRQGGTEAFF
TRBV10-3	TRBJ1-2	CAISGQVFYGYTF
TRBV5-1	TRBJ2-1	CASSLGLSSEQFF
TRBV11-2	TRBJ1-4	CASSLRGGQGHEKLFF
TRBV28	TRBJ2-6	CASSLVGGAAGANVLTF
TRBV19	TRBJ2-7	CASSDRDSYYEQYF
TRBV5-1	TRBJ2-7	CASSGTGFTYEQYF
TRBV6-5	TRBJ2-7	CASSSNRGYSYEQYF
TRBV6-2/TRBV6-3	TRBJ1-2	CASSYGGSQGFGLYGYTF
TRBV4-1	TRBJ2-7	CASSQDRIRTSGGGEQYF
TRBV19	TRBJ2-2	CATRQGLTGELFF